A selection of T cell receptor beta chains follows, all from one sample in a study of identical twins' blood T cells. TCRdb re-called the 5' RACE reads with MiXCR, one entry per CDR3 protein. This sample has around 380,000 distinct CDR3 sequences, with roughly 31% found just once. Sample: PBMCs. Receptor source: a woman aged 18 to 55 in good health. Both conserved end residues are part of each CDR3. D genes are given only for firm matches. The size entry is marked missing in some rows and otherwise reads once, few, many or a size class.

V gene	clone size	J gene	D gene	CDR3 protein	CDR3 DNA
TRBV5-6	-	TRBJ1-4	-	CASSFGGARQFF	TGTGCCAGCAGCTTTGGAGGGGCCCGCCAGTTTTTT
TRBV7-2	-	TRBJ2-1	TRBD2	CASSFGTSGYNEQFF	TGTGCCAGCAGCTTTGGGACTAGCGGGTACAATGAGCAGTTCTTC
TRBV12-3/TRBV12-4	-	TRBJ1-5	-	CASRRGTQEPQHF	TGTGCCAGCAGGCGGGGGACCCAGGAACCCCAGCATTTT
TRBV7-9	few	TRBJ1-4	-	CAGSLVSTNEKLFF	TGTGCCGGCAGCTTAGTATCAACTAATGAAAAACTGTTTTTT
TRBV7-9	-	TRBJ1-4	-	CASSGNHRTGPNEKLFF	TGTGCCAGCAGCGGGAATCACCGGACCGGTCCAAATGAAAAACTGTTTTTT
TRBV11-2	-	TRBJ2-2	TRBD2	CASSVAGRTGGLFF	TGTGCCAGTTCCGTAGCGGGTCGAACCGGGGGGCTGTTTTTT
TRBV6-2/TRBV6-3	-	TRBJ1-1	-	CASRDEILNTEAFF	TGTGCCAGCAGAGACGAGATCTTGAACACTGAAGCCTTCTTT
TRBV27	few	TRBJ1-1	-	CASRLGSNTEAFF	TGTGCCAGCCGACTTGGGTCGAACACTGAAGCTTTCTTT
TRBV9	few	TRBJ2-1	-	CVSSVVGRADNEQFF	TGTGTCAGCAGCGTAGTAGGCAGAGCAGACAATGAGCAGTTCTTC
TRBV2	-	TRBJ2-7	TRBD2	CASSEPGTSGTYEQYF	TGTGCCAGCAGTGAACCCGGGACTAGCGGAACCTACGAGCAGTACTTC
TRBV6-6	many	TRBJ2-5	-	CASSYPSHPETQYF	TGTGCCAGCAGTTACCCGAGTCATCCAGAGACCCAGTACTTC
TRBV6-5	-	TRBJ1-3	-	CASSPKGWSGNTIYF	TGTGCCAGCAGCCCGAAGGGATGGTCCGGAAACACCATATATTTT
TRBV7-9	-	TRBJ2-7	-	CASSLVSGLTAEQYF	TGTGCCAGCAGCCTCGTCTCGGGACTCACTGCGGAGCAGTACTTC
TRBV5-1	many	TRBJ1-4	-	CASSLRRDEKLFF	TGCGCCAGCAGCTTGAGGAGGGATGAAAAACTGTTTTTT
TRBV12-3/TRBV12-4	few	TRBJ2-1	-	CASSITRYNEQFF	TGTGCCAGCAGTATTACACGGTACAATGAGCAGTTCTTC
TRBV12-3/TRBV12-4	few	TRBJ2-5	-	CASSPLTDETQYF	TGTGCCAGCAGCCCTCTCACAGACGAGACCCAGTACTTC
TRBV6-1	-	TRBJ2-3	-	CASSEYAVYNQPQYF	TGTGCCAGCAGTGAATATGCAGTTTACAATCAGCCCCAGTATTTT
TRBV6-6	few	TRBJ1-1	-	CASRYSPAEAFF	TGTGCCAGCAGGTACAGCCCAGCTGAAGCTTTCTTT
TRBV10-2	-	TRBJ2-7	TRBD2	CASSDPTSGFSYEQYF	TGCGCCAGCAGTGACCCGACTAGCGGGTTCTCCTACGAGCAGTACTTC
TRBV20-1	-	TRBJ2-1	TRBD2	CSARTSGMGGEQFF	TGCAGTGCTCGGACCAGCGGGATGGGGGGTGAGCAGTTCTTC
TRBV29-1	-	TRBJ2-5	TRBD1	CSVQPGQGLLETQYF	TGCAGCGTACAACCGGGACAGGGTTTATTGGAGACCCAGTACTTC
TRBV18	-	TRBJ1-5	TRBD1	CASSAGTGNLAGQPQHF	TGTGCCAGCTCAGCCGGGACAGGAAATCTAGCCGGTCAGCCCCAGCATTTT
TRBV30	-	TRBJ2-1	-	CAWSGGGLYNEQFF	TGTGCCTGGAGTGGTGGAGGCCTTTACAATGAGCAGTTCTTC
TRBV10-3	-	TRBJ2-1	TRBD2	CAILRRPSGRGYNEQFF	TGTGCCATCCTCAGAAGGCCTAGCGGGAGGGGGTACAATGAGCAGTTCTTC
TRBV20-1	-	TRBJ2-5	TRBD2	CSATPTLAGKETQYF	TGCAGTGCTACTCCGACACTAGCGGGGAAAGAGACCCAGTACTTC
TRBV11-3	-	TRBJ1-2	-	CASSHDRLYGYTF	TGTGCCAGCAGCCACGACAGACTCTATGGCTACACCTTC
TRBV3-1	-	TRBJ2-7	-	CASSLHLSEQYF	TGTGCCAGCAGTCTCCACCTTTCCGAGCAGTACTTC
TRBV4-1	-	TRBJ1-1	-	CASSHSSQGQSEAFF	TGCGCCAGCAGCCATTCCTCGCAGGGGCAGAGTGAAGCTTTCTTT
TRBV2	-	TRBJ1-6	-	CASSEYRNNSPLHF	TGTGCCAGCAGTGAATACAGGAATAATTCACCCCTCCACTTT
TRBV5-6	-	TRBJ1-1	TRBD1	CASRYGTGGAEAFF	TGTGCCAGCAGGTATGGGACAGGGGGCGCTGAAGCTTTCTTT
TRBV7-2	-	TRBJ2-1	TRBD2	CASSLNSGGHNEQFF	TGTGCCAGCAGCTTAAACAGCGGGGGCCACAATGAGCAGTTCTTC
TRBV5-1	-	TRBJ2-2	-	CASGLKTPNSGELFF	TGCGCCAGCGGCTTGAAAACTCCGAACTCCGGGGAGCTGTTTTTT